This passage covers 14 T cell receptor beta chains from one sample sequenced in a study of cytomegalovirus exposure and HLA in healthy donors. The PCR contained 60 Vbeta and 13 Jbeta primers. Only in-frame clones appear in the TCRdb table, and some are missing; sequencing was by immunoSEQ multiplex PCR. The table has approximately 150,000 clones, approximately 86% seen once; the top ten hold around 0.51%. Sequencing was performed on PBMCs. These receptors all come from a woman aged 40 to 50 in good health and CMV-seronegative.

J is TRBJ1-1 and V is TRBV11-2, with 7 bases fitting TRBD1. The CDR3 is 14 residues long. Per the germline V gene, CDR1 is SGHAT and CDR2 is FQNNGV. V dropped 5 bases and J dropped 6; count of bases not matched to a gene: 9. The CDR3 is CASSEWTGRSEAFF. CDR3 coding DNA: TGTGCCAGCAGCGAATGGACAGGCCGATCTGAAGCTTTCTTT.

The chain has TRBV5-1 and TRBJ1-5; D gene unclear. There are 15 residues in the CDR3. The germline V and J ends were trimmed by 0 bases and 4 bases, with 11 bases remaining between them. CDR1 and CDR2 (germline): SGHRS, YFSETQ. The CDR3 reads CASSLDGRINQPQHF. The CDR3, as DNA: TGCGCCAGCAGCTTGGATGGGCGCATAAATCAGCCCCAGCATTTT. The whole variable domain, filled in from reference TRBV5-1 and TRBJ1-5, reads KAGVTQTPRYLIKTRGQQVTLSCSPISGHRSVSWYQQTPGQGLQFLFEYFSETQRNKGNFPGRFSGRQFSNSRSEMNVSTLELGDSALYLCASSLDGRINQPQHFGDGTRLSIL.

The rearrangement joins TRBV2 to TRBJ1-1; perhaps TRBD1 as D (5 bases). V lost 6 bases to trimming and J lost 1 base, with 9 bases between them. The CDR3 extends over 13 amino acids. The germline gives CDR1 SNHLY, CDR2 FYNNEI. The chain's CDR3 is CASRFTGNTEAFF. The CDR3 nucleotides are TGTGCCAGCAGATTTACAGGGAACACTGAAGCTTTCTTT.

V is TRBV19 and J is TRBJ2-1, with D tentatively TRBD2 (6 bases). The germline V gene has CDR1 LNHDA and CDR2 SQIVND (reference sequence). This CDR3 is built from 15 residues. V lost 3 bases and J 5 bases, leaving 14 bases between the germline ends. The CDR3 here is CASSMATRGDNEQFF. The DNA of the CDR3 is TGTGCCAGTAGTATGGCGACTAGGGGAGACAATGAGCAGTTCTTC.

This clone has only one observation. This chain links TRBV28 with TRBJ2-5, with 11 bases identical to TRBD2. The J call may be incorrect, as the DNA end agrees better with TRBJ2-7. The CDR3 length is 16 residues. Germline assignment: CDR1 MDHEN and CDR2 SYDVKM. This CDR3 is CASSVTGTSGTYEQYF. CDR3 bases: TGTGCCAGCAGTGTAACCGGGACTAGCGGAACCTACGAGCAGTACTTC.

The J gene is TRBJ2-5, the V gene TRBV9; TRBD1 agrees at 11 bases. The J call may be in error: the DNA end matches TRBJ2-7 better. Germline lookup yields CDR1 SGDLS and CDR2 YYNGEE. The CDR3 runs 15 residues. CDR3 DNA: TGTGCCAGCAGCGTAGGGGACAGGGGGTCCTACGAGCAGTACTTC. The encoded protein is CASSVGDRGSYEQYF.

As concerns this clone: One end of the junction does not line up with germline, which may come from a read error. The V and J genes are TRBV6-5 and TRBJ2-5; 8 bases match TRBD2. The J call may be mistaken, given a closer DNA end match to TRBJ2-7. Germline V gives CDR1 MNHEY, CDR2 SVGAGI. This CDR3 spans 15 amino acids. The CDR3 reads CATSTGGGLVYEQYF. DNA of the CDR3: TGTGCCACCAGTACCGGCGGGGGACTAGTCTACGAGCAGTACTTC.

This chain links TRBV7-2 with TRBJ2-1; 9 bases line up with TRBD1. Germline loops: CDR1 SGHTA, CDR2 FQGNSA. Trimming removed 2 bases from V and 15 bases from J; junction bases left unmatched: 5. The CDR3 runs to 12 residues. The CDR3 region has the DNA TGTGCCAGCAGCTTAACAGGGGACAGGGTGTTCTTC. It specifies CASSLTGDRVFF.

V gene TRBV5-1 combines with J gene TRBJ2-1, with 7 bases matching TRBD2. V dropped 4 bases and J dropped 3; count of bases not matched to a gene: 7. Germline CDR1 SGHRS, CDR2 YFSETQ. The CDR3 has 15 amino acids. DNA of the CDR3: TGCGCCAGCAGCATTGGACTAGGTAACTACAATGAGCAGTTCTTC. Its translation: CASSIGLGNYNEQFF.

The V call is TRBV11-2, the J call TRBJ1-6; D uncertain. This CDR3 region has 14 residues. V lost 3 bases and J 7 bases, leaving 10 bases between the germline ends. Germline CDR1 SGHAT, CDR2 FQNNGV. The CDR3 spells CASSFGVGNSPLHF. The CDR3, as DNA: TGTGCCAGCAGCTTCGGGGTGGGGAATTCACCCCTCCACTTT.

V and J are TRBV2 and TRBJ2-2, with D possibly matching TRBD1 (6 bases). Germline V gene data show CDR1 as SNHLY and CDR2 as FYNNEI. The ends were cut back, 6 bases at V and 1 base at J, with 15 bases in the middle. The CDR3 spans 16 residues. CDR3 coding DNA: TGTGCCAGCAGCTCATCCGGGACACAGAACACCGGGGAGCTGTTTTTT. Its translation: CASSSSGTQNTGELFF.

This sequence joins TRBV21-1 and TRBJ2-3; the D segment call TRBD1 is taken from the table without a DNA check. TRBV21-1 is marked as a pseudogene. This CDR3 has 20 residues. This CDR3 is CASSKRRSPAGETLTDTQYF. DNA for the CDR3: TGTGCCAGCAGCAAACGTCGAAGTCCGGCAGGGGAAACCCTCACAGATACGCAGTATTTT.

This chain links TRBV5-1 with TRBJ2-5, with D maybe TRBD2 (5 bases). The CDR3 extends over 15 amino acids. The germline gives CDR1 SGHRS, CDR2 YFSETQ. Deletions cut 0 bases from V and 5 bases from J, with 14 bases between. DNA of the CDR3: TGCGCCAGCAGCTTGGGCGAGCGTCCGGGGGAGACCCAGTACTTC. Translated: CASSLGERPGETQYF.

The chain is built from TRBV5-1 and TRBJ2-2; TRBD2 might be the D (6 bases). Germline V gene sequence: CDR1 SGHRS, CDR2 YFSETQ. CDR3 length: 16 residues. V lost 4 bases to trimming and J lost 4 bases, with 17 bases between them. In DNA form, the CDR3 reads TGCGCCAGCAGCCTAACCAGGGAAGCGGGCACCGGGGAGCTGTTTTTT. It specifies CASSLTREAGTGELFF. Based on the CDR3 plus reference TRBV5-1 and TRBJ2-2, the full variable domain is KAGVTQTPRYLIKTRGQQVTLSCSPISGHRSVSWYQQTPGQGLQFLFEYFSETQRNKGNFPGRFSGRQFSNSRSEMNVSTLELGDSALYLCASSLTREAGTGELFFGEGSRLTVL.